A single sample is the source of the 3 T cell receptor beta chains below, sequenced in a study of blood T cell repertoires in COVID-19. TCRdb keeps only in-frame clones here, not all; method: immunoSEQ multiplex PCR. In the table there are about 350,000 clones, 88% of which are singletons. Sequenced sample: PBMCs or T cells enriched from blood (not recorded which). The receptors were sampled from a woman under 40 who had been exposed to COVID-19.

Concerning this clone: The germline gene is not matched at one end of the junction; a read error may be the cause. The chain links TRBV4-2 to TRBJ2-3, with D maybe TRBD1 (7 bases). CDR1 is LGHNA and CDR2 is YNFKEQ in the germline V gene. The CDR3 has 17 amino acids. The CDR3 spells CASSQEEGTASTNTQYF. The CDR3, as DNA: TGTGCCAGCAGCCAAGAGGAGGGGACAGCAAGCACAAATACGCAGTATTTT.

The chain joins TRBV18 to TRBJ1-1; unclear D gene. Trimming removed 6 bases at V and 7 bases at J, with 12 bases between. The CDR3 sequence is 12 residues long. CDR1 and CDR2 (germline): KGHSH, LQKENI. The CDR3 DNA reads TGTGCCAGCTCCCCCAGAGGAGATGAAGCTTTCTTT. The encoded protein is CASSPRGDEAFF. Full variable domain (missing parts from reference TRBV18 and TRBJ1-1): NAGVMQNPRHLVRRRGQEARLRCSPMKGHSHVYWYRQLPEEGLKFMVYLQKENIIDESGMPKERFSAEFPKEGPSILRIQQVVRGDSAAYFCASSPRGDEAFFGQGTRLTVV.

The chain recombines TRBV6-1 with TRBJ1-5, with TRBD1 identical over 7 bases. Germline V gives CDR1 MNHNS, CDR2 SASEGT. This CDR3 has 14 residues. V gave up 3 bases and J gave up 7 bases; unmatched junction bases: 6. The DNA of the CDR3 is TGTGCCAGCAGTGAGGACAGGTTTTGGCAGCCCCAGCATTTT. It encodes CASSEDRFWQPQHF.